Shown below are 30 T cell receptor beta chains from a single sample sequenced in a study of T-cell reconstitution after alpha-beta-depleted transplantation in children. TCRbeta library construction was performed incorporating unique molecular identifiers. One entry per CDR3 protein, called by TCRdb with MiXCR from the PCR reads. The table has some 220,000 distinct CDR3 sequences, about a tenth seen once. The sequences come from PBMCs, collected before TCRalphabeta/CD19-depleted stem cell transplant. Receptor source: a child under two years old with acute myeloid leukemia, due to receive a stem cell transplant.

This clonotype was seen ten or more times. This chain links TRBV27 with TRBJ2-7; D is possibly TRBD1 (5 bases). Per the germline V gene, CDR1 is MNHEY and CDR2 is SMNVEV (reference sequence). This CDR3 is built from 13 residues. The germline V and J ends were trimmed by 5 bases and 3 bases, with 11 bases remaining between them. In DNA form, the CDR3 reads TGTGCCAGCAGTGTAGACAGCTACTACGAGCAGTACTTC. It codes for CASSVDSYYEQYF.

The table lists this clonotype with many counts. This chain connects TRBV5-1 to TRBJ2-5; the match to TRBD2 covers 9 bases. The CDR3 covers 14 residues. Germline V lookup: CDR1 SGHRS, CDR2 YFSETQ. J lost 3 bases, V lost 0 bases, and 0 bases had no gene match. The CDR3 DNA reads TGCGCCAGCAGCTTGGCTAGCGGGAAAGAGACCCAGTACTTC. Translation: CASSLASGKETQYF.

At least ten counts were recorded for this clonotype. The rearrangement joins TRBV7-9 to TRBJ2-4; D is uncertain. V lost 1 base and J lost 3, with 13 bases in between. CDR1 SEHNR and CDR2 FQNEAQ come from the germline V gene (reference sequence). The CDR3 is 16 amino acids. CDR3 coding DNA: TGTGCCAGCAGCTTAGAACTGGGGTACGGCAAAAACATTCAGTACTTC. This encodes CASSLELGYGKNIQYF.

Many counts were recorded for this clonotype. The V call is TRBV29-1, the J call TRBJ1-5; a possible D gene is TRBD1 (6 bases). CDR1 is SQVTM, CDR2 ANQGSEA, per germline. CDR3 length: 15 residues. V lost 2 bases, J lost 3 bases, and 14 bases lay in between. The CDR3 reads CSVEWKRGPNQPQHF. In nucleotides, the CDR3 is TGCAGCGTTGAATGGAAACGGGGGCCCAATCAGCCCCAGCATTTT.

This clonotype was seen many times. CDR3: CASSPAGGLRTEAFF. As DNA, the CDR3 is TGTGCCAGCAGCCCCGCCGGGGGCTTGCGGACTGAAGCTTTCTTT. The gene calls are TRBV12-3 or TRBV12-4 and TRBJ1-1, with a possible D match to TRBD1 (6 bases). Trimming stripped 6 bases from V and 5 bases from J, with 19 bases between. This CDR3 comprises 15 residues.

This clonotype came up many times. The gene calls are TRBV24-1 and TRBJ2-1, with 7 positions matching TRBD2. CDR3 length: 16 amino acids. Germline-derived CDR1 and CDR2 are KGHDR and SFDVKD. After removal of 4 bases from V and 0 bases from J, the junction contained 5 bases not matched to a gene. The CDR3 is CATSDPTSDSYNEQFF. The CDR3 DNA reads TGTGCCACCAGTGACCCTACTAGCGACTCCTACAATGAGCAGTTCTTC.

This clonotype was counted ten times or more. For the CDR3, the DNA is TGTGCCAGCAGCTGGACAGGGGGCAGAAATGAGCAGTTCTTC. Its translation is CASSWTGGRNEQFF. The chain is built from TRBV7-3 and TRBJ2-1; TRBD1 aligns across 11 bases. The CDR3 is 14 residues long. Germline V CDR1 and CDR2: SGHTA, FQGTGA. V was clipped by 4 bases and J by 7 bases; unmatched bases: 3.

This clonotype was observed many times. The V gene is TRBV5-1, the J gene TRBJ2-1, with D unclear. V was shortened by 1 base and J by 7 bases, with 18 bases between the two germline ends. Germline V lookup: CDR1 SGHRS, CDR2 YFSETQ. This CDR3 contains 16 residues. The CDR3 reads CASSLFGLGFQNEQFF. In DNA, the CDR3 is TGCGCCAGCAGCTTGTTTGGCCTAGGTTTCCAGAATGAGCAGTTCTTC.

Ten or more counts support this clonotype. This chain connects TRBV10-3 to TRBJ2-3, with a possible D match to TRBD1 (5 bases). There are 13 residues in the CDR3. Trimming removed 4 bases from V and 6 bases from J, with 11 bases in between. Germline assignment: CDR1 ENHRY and CDR2 SYGVKD. The CDR3 reads CAISAQGEDTQYF. The CDR3 region has the DNA TGTGCCATCAGTGCTCAGGGTGAGGATACGCAGTATTTT.

This clonotype was recorded many times. CDR3 sequence: CASSLVNAPGQFF. DNA of the CDR3: TGTGCCAGCAGCTTGGTGAACGCTCCGGGGCAGTTCTTC. The rearrangement joins TRBV5-4 to TRBJ2-1; unclear D gene. CDR1 and CDR2 from the germline V gene are SGHNT and YYREEE (reference sequence). The CDR3 is 13 amino acids. Trimming left V 0 bases short and J 12 bases short, with 13 bases between.

This clonotype came up many times. The rearrangement uses TRBV29-1 and TRBJ2-1, with D perhaps given as TRBD1 or TRBD2 (5 bases each). Trimming removed 6 bases from V and 0 bases from J, with 9 bases in between. The CDR3 length is 13 residues. Germline loops: CDR1 SQVTM, CDR2 ANQGSEA. The chain's CDR3 is CSVGTRSYNEQFF. CDR3 nucleotide sequence: TGCAGCGTCGGGACCCGCTCCTACAATGAGCAGTTCTTC.

This clonotype occurred many times. V usage is TRBV20-1 and J usage is TRBJ2-3; 12 nucleotides match TRBD2. After removal of 4 bases from V and 8 bases from J, the junction contained 10 bases not matched to a gene. This CDR3 region has 15 residues. Germline CDR1 DFQATT, CDR2 SNEGSKA (reference sequence). DNA for the CDR3: TGCAGTGCTACCGGGACTAGCGGGTTGACAAGTACGCAGTATTTT. Encoded protein: CSATGTSGLTSTQYF.

There are a few counts of this clonotype. The chain links TRBV6-2 or TRBV6-3 to TRBJ2-7, with 15 positions matching TRBD2. Germline V gives CDR1 MNHEY, CDR2 SVGEGT. This CDR3 region has 20 residues. V gave up 7 bases and J gave up 5 bases; unmatched junction bases: 21. This CDR3 is CASIGSSSGLAGGPVDEQYF. The CDR3 coding sequence is TGTGCCAGCATAGGGTCGAGCTCGGGACTAGCGGGAGGCCCTGTCGACGAGCAGTACTTC.

In this sample, this clonotype turned up many times. V gene TRBV10-3 combines with J gene TRBJ2-3; a weak D match, TRBD2 (5 bases). The CDR3 loop spans 14 amino acids. Trimming took off 0 bases at V and 1 base at J, with 5 bases between the two ends. The germline V gene has CDR1 ENHRY and CDR2 SYGVKD. CDR3 sequence: CAISESGGTDTQYF. The CDR3 DNA reads as TGTGCCATCAGTGAGTCGGGAGGCACAGATACGCAGTATTTT.

This chain joins TRBV11-2 and TRBJ1-5; D is uncertain. CDR1 and CDR2 from the germline V gene are SGHAT and FQNNGV. The V and J ends lost 0 bases and 4 bases respectively, with 10 bases between them. The CDR3 runs 15 residues. Here the CDR3 reads CASSLDLGRNQPQHF. DNA of the CDR3: TGTGCCAGCAGCTTAGATCTCGGCAGGAATCAGCCCCAGCATTTT.

With respect to this clonotype: This may be a read error: a much more frequent sequence differs by one nucleotide. The chain recombines TRBV5-1 with TRBJ2-3, with D perhaps TRBD1 or TRBD2 (5 bases each). The V end was cut by 2 bases, the J end by 4 bases, with 14 bases between. Germline V gives CDR1 SGHRS, CDR2 YFSETQ. The CDR3 loop spans 15 amino acids. The DNA of the CDR3 is TGCGCCAGCAGCTTATTTGGGGGTCTTCCAGATACGCAGTATTTT. Translated: CASSLFGGLPDTQYF.

This clonotype was seen ten or more times. The V and J genes are TRBV6-5 and TRBJ1-2; no clear D gene. Germline V gene data show CDR1 as MNHEY and CDR2 as SVGAGI. Trimming removed 6 bases at V and 4 bases at J, with 15 bases between. This CDR3 has 14 amino acids. As DNA, the CDR3 is TGTGCCAGCAGCCCCCCGGAGGGCGGCTATGGCTACACCTTC. This gives the protein CASSPPEGGYGYTF.

There are many counts of this clonotype. The chain carries TRBV3-1 and TRBJ2-7, with no clear D. From germline, CDR1 is LGHDT and CDR2 YNNKEL (reference sequence). With 2 bases removed from V and 3 bases from J, the gap between germline ends came to 2 bases. The CDR3 is 11 residues long. In DNA, the CDR3 is TGTGCCAGCAGCCAACTCTACGAGCAGTACTTC. Its translation: CASSQLYEQYF.

This clonotype was detected ten times or more. J is TRBJ2-1 and V is TRBV5-1, with 10 nucleotides matching TRBD2. V dropped 4 bases and J dropped 3; count of bases not matched to a gene: 7. Germline V gene sequence: CDR1 SGHRS, CDR2 YFSETQ. The CDR3 runs to 16 residues. CDR3: CASSRVLAGNYNEQFF. CDR3 nucleotide sequence: TGCGCCAGCAGCCGCGTACTAGCGGGGAACTACAATGAGCAGTTCTTC.

This clonotype has a count of ten or more. This chain links TRBV28 with TRBJ1-1; D gene unclear. This CDR3 has 13 amino acids. Germline V gene data show CDR1 as MDHEN and CDR2 as SYDVKM. V dropped 7 bases and J dropped 0 bases, with 9 bases sitting between them. The CDR3 here is CASNVGMNTEAFF. CDR3 nucleotides: TGTGCCAGCAATGTGGGCATGAACACTGAAGCTTTCTTT.

Concerning this clonotype: The junction departs from the called germline gene at one end, perhaps through a read error. The chain combines TRBV7-8 with TRBJ2-7; D is ambiguous. Germline CDR1 and CDR2: SGHVS and FQNEAQ. The CDR3 has 14 amino acids. Written as DNA, the CDR3 is TGTGCCAACAGCTCTCCGCACATCCTCCGCGAGCAGTACTTC. Encoded protein: CANSSPHILREQYF.

The sample holds many counts of this clonotype. The CDR3 is CASSPGLTSGTDTQYF. CDR3 bases: TGTGCCAGCAGCCCCGGACTCACCAGCGGCACAGATACGCAGTATTTT. The chain employs TRBV12-3 or TRBV12-4 and TRBJ2-3; D is perhaps TRBD2 (5 bases). The CDR3 covers 16 residues. V gave up 6 bases and J gave up 1 base, with 17 bases separating them.

This clonotype was found many times. The chain combines TRBV3-1 with TRBJ2-7, with D possibly being TRBD1 (5 bases). This CDR3 has 12 amino acids. V lost 3 bases and J 6 bases, leaving 9 bases between the germline ends. Per the germline V gene, CDR1 is LGHDT and CDR2 is YNNKEL (reference sequence). In nucleotides, the CDR3 is TGTGCCAGCAGCCAGGGTAGGGGCGAGCAGTACTTC. It encodes CASSQGRGEQYF.

The chain links TRBV12-3 or TRBV12-4 to TRBJ1-1, with 7 nucleotides matching TRBD1. V lost 6 bases to trimming and J lost 0 bases; unmatched junction nucleotides: 7. The CDR3 covers 15 residues. CDR3 DNA: TGTGCCAGCAGGCCCTGGACAGGTGTGAACACTGAAGCTTTCTTT. This translates into CASRPWTGVNTEAFF.

This clonotype was seen repeatedly, ten times or more. This chain connects TRBV5-5 to TRBJ2-1; D is unclear. Germline V CDR1 and CDR2: SGHKS, YYEKEE (reference sequence). The CDR3 totals 14 residues. Trimming took 3 bases from V and 7 from J, leaving 14 bases between them. The CDR3 bases are TGTGCCAGCAGCTCCCTAGAGACTTATAATGAGCAGTTCTTC. The encoded protein is CASSSLETYNEQFF.

This clonotype was seen a few times. The chain couples TRBV6-4 to TRBJ2-2; D may be TRBD2 (5 bases). Germline CDR1 reads MRHNA; CDR2 reads SNTAGT. Trimming cost V 11 bases and J 1 base, with 14 bases left between them. The CDR3 length is 14 residues. Here the CDR3 DNA reads TGTGCCTCCAAAGAAGGAGGGAACACCGGGGAGCTGTTTTTT. It translates to CASKEGGNTGELFF.

Ten or more counts support this clonotype. CDR3 sequence (DNA): TGCGCCAGCAGCTTGGACAGGGTAGGAGAGGAGCAGTTCTTC. Translation gives CASSLDRVGEEQFF. The chain has TRBV5-1 and TRBJ2-1, with D tentatively TRBD1 (6 bases). V was pared by 0 bases and J by 10 bases, with 14 bases between. The CDR3 loop spans 14 amino acids. Looked up from germline, CDR1 is SGHRS and CDR2 is YFSETQ.

This clonotype appeared many times. The V gene is TRBV29-1, the J gene TRBJ1-5; D is perhaps TRBD1 (5 bases). The V gene's germline CDR1 is SQVTM and CDR2 ANQGSEA. CDR3 length equals 13 residues. Between the trimmed V and J ends, which lost 7 bases and 3 bases, there was a span of 13 bases. The CDR3 sequence is CSARGETNQPQHF. The CDR3 bases are TGCAGCGCGAGGGGAGAGACCAATCAGCCCCAGCATTTT.

This clonotype was detected ten times or more. CDR3 region: CASTPWELQETQYF. DNA for the CDR3: TGTGCCAGCACCCCCTGGGAGTTACAAGAGACCCAGTACTTC. The chain carries TRBV5-6 and TRBJ2-5; tentatively, D is TRBD2 (5 bases). Germline V CDR1 and CDR2: SGHDT, YYEEEE. The ends were cut back, 6 bases at V and 2 bases at J, with 14 bases in the middle. The CDR3 length is 14 residues.

This chain uses TRBV4-1 with TRBJ2-1; 12 bases are shared with TRBD2. V shed 1 base, J shed 8 bases, and the junction held 3 bases outside the gene matches. Germline V lookup: CDR1 MGHRA, CDR2 YSYEKL. This CDR3 has 15 amino acids. Here the CDR3 reads CASSQGLAGGHEQFF. In DNA form, the CDR3 reads TGCGCCAGCAGCCAAGGTCTAGCGGGAGGGCATGAGCAGTTCTTC.